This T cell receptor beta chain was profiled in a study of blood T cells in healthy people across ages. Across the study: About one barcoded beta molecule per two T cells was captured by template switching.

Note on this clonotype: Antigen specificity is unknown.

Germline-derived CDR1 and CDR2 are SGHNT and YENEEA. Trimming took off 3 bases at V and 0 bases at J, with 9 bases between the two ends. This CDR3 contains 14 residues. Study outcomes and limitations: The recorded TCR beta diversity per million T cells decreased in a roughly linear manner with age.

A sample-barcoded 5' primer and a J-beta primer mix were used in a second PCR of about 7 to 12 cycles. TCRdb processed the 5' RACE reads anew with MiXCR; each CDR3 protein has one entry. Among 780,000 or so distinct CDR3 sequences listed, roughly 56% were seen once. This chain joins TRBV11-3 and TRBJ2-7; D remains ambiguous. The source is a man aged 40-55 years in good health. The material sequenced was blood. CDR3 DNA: TGTGCCAGCAGCTTGGCAGTCCCCTCCTACGAGCAGTACTTC. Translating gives CASSLAVPSYEQYF.